This T cell receptor beta chain was identified in a study of blood T cell repertoires in COVID-19. Overall study: From the United States, Italy and Spain came samples of acute and convalescent COVID-19. The analysed material was cDNA or gDNA that came from T cells, B-cell-depleted T cells, or PBMCs.

Looked up from germline, CDR1 is MDHEN and CDR2 is SYDVKM. The CDR3 consists of 13 residues. Per the original methods: Amplification from reference gene primers served as the basis for estimated nucleated cell counts. Assay used: immunoSEQ multiplex PCR; TCRdb lists only in-frame clones, some missing. V and J calls and clone size come straight from that table; D and trimming were deduced from the DNA. The sample has roughly 150,000 clones, about 83% seen once. Worth noting for this clone: The junction differs from germline at one of its ends, possibly a read error.

What was sequenced was peripheral blood. The sequence came from a human donor in a cohort sampled during active COVID-19. The rearrangement uses TRBV28 and TRBJ2-7, with D perhaps matching TRBD1 (6 bases). For the CDR3, the DNA is TGTGCCAGCTGTTTTACAGGGAACTCCGAGCAGTACTTC. This sequence encodes CASCFTGNSEQYF. The whole variable domain, filled in from reference TRBV28 and TRBJ2-7, reads DVKVTQSSRYLVKRTGEKVFLECVQDMDHENMFWYRQDPGLGLRLIYFSYDVKMKEKGDIPEGYSVSREKKERFSLILESASTNQTSMYLCASCFTGNSEQYFGPGTRLTVT.